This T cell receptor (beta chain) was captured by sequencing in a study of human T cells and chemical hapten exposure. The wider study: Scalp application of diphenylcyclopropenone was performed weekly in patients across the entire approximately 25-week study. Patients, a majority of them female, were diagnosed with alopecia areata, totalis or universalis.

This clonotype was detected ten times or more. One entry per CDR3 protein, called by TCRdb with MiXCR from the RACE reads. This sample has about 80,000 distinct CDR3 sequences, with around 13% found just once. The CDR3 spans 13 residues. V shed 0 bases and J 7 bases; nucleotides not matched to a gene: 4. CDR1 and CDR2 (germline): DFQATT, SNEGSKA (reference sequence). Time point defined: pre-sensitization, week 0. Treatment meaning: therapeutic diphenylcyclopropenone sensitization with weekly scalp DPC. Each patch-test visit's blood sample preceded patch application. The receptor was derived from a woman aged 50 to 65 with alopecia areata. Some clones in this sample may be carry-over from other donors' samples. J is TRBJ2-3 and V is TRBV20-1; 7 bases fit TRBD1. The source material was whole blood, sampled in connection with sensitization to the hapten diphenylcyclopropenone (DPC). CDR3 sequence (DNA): TGCAGTGCTAGAGAGGACAGGCCAAATACGCAGTATTTT. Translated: CSAREDRPNTQYF.